This entry concerns a single T cell receptor (beta chain). Germline V gene sequence: CDR1 SGDLS, CDR2 YYNGEE. The V segment lost 0 bases and the J segment 5 bases; nucleotides outside the gene matches: 4. The CDR3 extends over 16 amino acids. This sample is part of a study of control samples from healthy donors and cancer patients. TCRdb's copy holds only in-frame clones and misses some; the assay was immunoSEQ multiplex PCR. Among 80,000 to 100,000 clones, roughly 92% were seen once, and the ten largest hold around 2.8%. This sequence was found in a human donor in good health. The donor label of this sample is uncertain. Sequencing was carried out using blood. V is TRBV9 and J is TRBJ2-1; TRBD2 agrees at 11 bases. This chain's CDR3 is CASSVVAGLADNEQFF. DNA of the CDR3: TGTGCCAGCAGCGTAGTAGCGGGACTAGCGGACAATGAGCAGTTCTTC.